The T cell receptor beta chain under discussion was sequenced for a study of blood T cells in healthy people across ages. The CDR3 length is 14 residues. V lost 7 bases and J lost 1, with 12 bases in between. Per the germline V gene, CDR1 is MDHEN and CDR2 is SYDVKM. Using a J-beta primer mix together with a sample-barcoded 5' primer, a second PCR was run for roughly 6 to 11 cycles. TCRdb processed the 5' RACE reads anew with MiXCR; each CDR3 protein has one entry. The sample yields approximately 1.5 million distinct CDR3 sequences, 42% seen once. The source is a woman aged 18-29 years in good health. The chain carries TRBV28 and TRBJ2-3; unclear D gene. Sequencing was done on a sample of blood. CDR3 residues: CASKHIGGTDTQYF. The DNA of the CDR3 is TGTGCCAGCAAGCACATTGGGGGCACAGATACGCAGTATTTT.